This TCR beta chain was captured by sequencing in a study of T cells in Graves' hyperthyroidism and ophthalmopathy. This CDR3 has 16 residues. As for this clonotype: The target antigen is unknown.

Study findings and constraints: Among thyroid clonotypes expanded above 0.001, most also appeared in blood.

Authors of the study amplified TCR beta CDR3 regions from RNA transcripts. Carried out on the TCR CDR3, a first-round RT-PCR used the HTBI primer set. TCRdb reanalysed the multiplex PCR reads using MiXCR and keeps one entry per CDR3 protein. The sample holds 500,000 to 750,000 distinct CDR3 sequences, approximately 14% seen once. Sequenced input: blood. This receptor was taken from a woman under 30 with Graves' ophthalmopathy. This chain connects TRBV3-2 to TRBJ2-2; no check of the table's D call, TRBD1, against the DNA was made. TRBV3-2 is listed as a pseudogene. The DNA for the CDR3 is TGTGCCAGCAGCCAAACCGCCATGACAGGGTCCGGGGAGCTGTTTTTT. Its protein is CASSQTAMTGSGELFF.